A selection of T cell receptor beta chains follows, all from one sample in a study of early T cells in non-severe SARS-CoV-2 infection. TCRdb re-analysed the 5' RACE reads in MiXCR, keeping a single row per CDR3 protein. The sample has 100,000 to 130,000 distinct CDR3 sequences, 12% seen once. The sample was whole blood. All receptors come from an adult who was a healthcare worker with PCR-confirmed SARS-CoV-2 infection or an uninfected control (not recorded which). CDR3s leave out the opening cysteine and the closing phenylalanine or tryptophan. The order of the fields is D gene, V gene, J gene, clone size, CDR3 protein. A D gene is named only where the DNA matches it firmly. Clone sizes are given selectively: once, few, many, or a class where the clone is expanded.

D gene: -
V gene: TRBV6-1
J gene: TRBJ2-3
clone size: many
CDR3 protein: ASNRVTDTQY

D gene: -
V gene: TRBV6-1
J gene: TRBJ1-4
clone size: many
CDR3 protein: ASFSGGEKLF

D gene: -
V gene: TRBV24-1
J gene: TRBJ1-3
clone size: -
CDR3 protein: ATSDGGRLSGNTIY

D gene: TRBD2
V gene: TRBV14
J gene: TRBJ2-1
clone size: -
CDR3 protein: ASRRNSGRAIYNEQF

D gene: TRBD1
V gene: TRBV7-9
J gene: TRBJ2-7
clone size: -
CDR3 protein: ASSERQGPALRY

D gene: TRBD2
V gene: TRBV14
J gene: TRBJ2-2
clone size: -
CDR3 protein: ASSRGTKGTGELF

D gene: -
V gene: TRBV11-3
J gene: TRBJ1-5
clone size: many
CDR3 protein: ASSYTVNQPQH

D gene: -
V gene: TRBV7-8
J gene: TRBJ2-7
clone size: -
CDR3 protein: AGRQDVRSQY

D gene: -
V gene: TRBV6-1
J gene: TRBJ2-7
clone size: few
CDR3 protein: ASSEPHRYEQY

D gene: -
V gene: TRBV29-1
J gene: TRBJ1-1
clone size: few
CDR3 protein: SDREAF

D gene: -
V gene: TRBV3-1
J gene: TRBJ2-7
clone size: few
CDR3 protein: ASSPGPPYEQY

D gene: -
V gene: TRBV7-2
J gene: TRBJ1-5
clone size: few
CDR3 protein: ASSFRRDQPQH

D gene: TRBD2
V gene: TRBV18
J gene: TRBJ2-3
clone size: many
CDR3 protein: ASSPLERERGTQY

D gene: TRBD2
V gene: TRBV11-2
J gene: TRBJ2-1
clone size: many
CDR3 protein: ASSPRTSGSYNEQF

D gene: -
V gene: TRBV27
J gene: TRBJ2-2
clone size: few
CDR3 protein: ASSLFPPDSSDTGELF

D gene: -
V gene: TRBV7-8
J gene: TRBJ2-7
clone size: -
CDR3 protein: ASSNGEFSYEQY

D gene: -
V gene: TRBV19
J gene: TRBJ2-3
clone size: -
CDR3 protein: ASSMTLGTDTQY

D gene: TRBD2
V gene: TRBV3-1
J gene: TRBJ2-5
clone size: many
CDR3 protein: ASSPGLAGGRTQY

D gene: TRBD2
V gene: TRBV5-1
J gene: TRBJ2-1
clone size: few
CDR3 protein: ASSGSGGGHNEQF

D gene: -
V gene: TRBV12-3/TRBV12-4
J gene: TRBJ2-5
clone size: few
CDR3 protein: ASSSPGIQETQY

D gene: -
V gene: TRBV7-9
J gene: TRBJ2-3
clone size: many
CDR3 protein: ASSWPGTDTQY

D gene: -
V gene: TRBV28
J gene: TRBJ1-1
clone size: few
CDR3 protein: ASSLGGYLTEAF

D gene: TRBD2
V gene: TRBV27
J gene: TRBJ2-7
clone size: many
CDR3 protein: ASSVASGRDYEQY

D gene: TRBD2
V gene: TRBV6-5
J gene: TRBJ2-7
clone size: -
CDR3 protein: ASSQSGTSGIEQY

D gene: TRBD2
V gene: TRBV11-2
J gene: TRBJ2-1
clone size: many
CDR3 protein: ASSEGLAGGFMDEQF

D gene: -
V gene: TRBV7-8
J gene: TRBJ2-2
clone size: -
CDR3 protein: ASHQRGGRGSGELF

D gene: -
V gene: TRBV12-3/TRBV12-4
J gene: TRBJ2-2
clone size: few
CDR3 protein: ASSFKGSGRELF

D gene: -
V gene: TRBV12-3/TRBV12-4
J gene: TRBJ2-5
clone size: many
CDR3 protein: ASSLLATETQY

D gene: -
V gene: TRBV24-1
J gene: TRBJ2-1
clone size: many
CDR3 protein: ATSDLKGEASYNEQF

D gene: -
V gene: TRBV9
J gene: TRBJ2-7
clone size: once
CDR3 protein: ASSVTWDYEQY

D gene: TRBD1
V gene: TRBV6-1
J gene: TRBJ1-3
clone size: -
CDR3 protein: ASRDRGSGNTIY

D gene: TRBD2
V gene: TRBV9
J gene: TRBJ2-7
clone size: few
CDR3 protein: ASSSSGTPGMEQY

D gene: -
V gene: TRBV5-1
J gene: TRBJ1-1
clone size: -
CDR3 protein: ASSLWGDTEAF

D gene: TRBD1
V gene: TRBV11-3
J gene: TRBJ1-2
clone size: -
CDR3 protein: ASSPGQTFGYT

D gene: TRBD2
V gene: TRBV11-2
J gene: TRBJ2-3
clone size: -
CDR3 protein: ASSPGLAGGPMKTDTQY

D gene: -
V gene: TRBV6-1
J gene: TRBJ1-5
clone size: few
CDR3 protein: ASSEAWRAALYNQPQH

D gene: -
V gene: TRBV9
J gene: TRBJ2-2
clone size: -
CDR3 protein: ASSQTHRVTGELF

D gene: TRBD2
V gene: TRBV5-8
J gene: TRBJ2-1
clone size: -
CDR3 protein: ASSWTSGEQF

D gene: -
V gene: TRBV9
J gene: TRBJ1-1
clone size: -
CDR3 protein: ASSITTGTEAF

D gene: -
V gene: TRBV20-1
J gene: TRBJ2-7
clone size: many
CDR3 protein: SARDLVGAKQYEQY

D gene: TRBD2
V gene: TRBV7-6
J gene: TRBJ2-3
clone size: -
CDR3 protein: ASSLGSGSIVDTQY

D gene: -
V gene: TRBV7-6
J gene: TRBJ2-5
clone size: -
CDR3 protein: ASSPGRGLRETQY

D gene: TRBD1
V gene: TRBV6-5
J gene: TRBJ2-6
clone size: -
CDR3 protein: ASRQQGAGANVLT

D gene: -
V gene: TRBV3-1
J gene: TRBJ2-7
clone size: -
CDR3 protein: ASSQDYAHYEQY

D gene: -
V gene: TRBV18
J gene: TRBJ1-2
clone size: -
CDR3 protein: ASSQIDINPGYT

D gene: TRBD2
V gene: TRBV12-3/TRBV12-4
J gene: TRBJ2-7
clone size: few
CDR3 protein: ASSARLASYEQY

D gene: -
V gene: TRBV6-5
J gene: TRBJ2-1
clone size: -
CDR3 protein: ASSYINEQF

D gene: TRBD1
V gene: TRBV28
J gene: TRBJ1-1
clone size: -
CDR3 protein: ASTTDREGTEAF

D gene: -
V gene: TRBV19
J gene: TRBJ1-5
clone size: many
CDR3 protein: ASSTGYQPQH

D gene: -
V gene: TRBV6-2/TRBV6-3
J gene: TRBJ1-1
clone size: few
CDR3 protein: ASITPMNTEAF

D gene: TRBD1
V gene: TRBV20-1
J gene: TRBJ1-5
clone size: many
CDR3 protein: SALGQGVNSNQPQH

D gene: -
V gene: TRBV29-1
J gene: TRBJ2-3
clone size: -
CDR3 protein: SVDRGTDTQY

D gene: TRBD2
V gene: TRBV29-1
J gene: TRBJ2-1
clone size: many
CDR3 protein: SANPGGVYNEQF

D gene: -
V gene: TRBV7-2
J gene: TRBJ2-1
clone size: -
CDR3 protein: ASSLVGGTYNEQF

D gene: -
V gene: TRBV2
J gene: TRBJ2-5
clone size: few
CDR3 protein: ASSEAQTGSVTQY

D gene: -
V gene: TRBV30
J gene: TRBJ2-6
clone size: -
CDR3 protein: AWTGVSGANVLT

D gene: -
V gene: TRBV2
J gene: TRBJ1-1
clone size: many
CDR3 protein: ASRTGRLGTEAF

D gene: -
V gene: TRBV7-9
J gene: TRBJ2-2
clone size: -
CDR3 protein: ASSYGLPGELF